This T cell receptor (beta chain) was found in a study of post-analysis software for immune sequencing data. Study in general: The study covered relapsing-remitting, secondary progressive and progressive-relapsing courses of multiple sclerosis.

TCR beta cDNA libraries had unique molecular identifiers. TCRdb passed the PCR reads through MiXCR, listing each CDR3 protein once. This sample has about 460,000 distinct CDR3 sequences, with around 40% found just once. This clonotype was seen only a few times. Sequencing was carried out using blood. This clonotype originated in a girl between 5 and 17 years old with multiple sclerosis.

The CDR3 spells CASSGRSQQYF. CDR3 sequence (DNA): TGTGCCAGCAGTGGACGCAGCCAGCAGTACTTC. V and J are TRBV27 and TRBJ2-7; D remains ambiguous. CDR1 is MNHEY and CDR2 is SMNVEV in the germline V gene (reference sequence). The CDR3 covers 11 residues. Trimming stripped 5 bases from V and 8 bases from J, with 10 bases between.